This entry lists 23 T cell receptor beta chains sequenced from one sample in a study of graft-versus-host responses after intestinal transplantation. The data were produced by immunoSEQ multiplex PCR, yet TCRdb's version contains in-frame clones alone and is incomplete. This table holds 4,000 to 6,000 clones, approximately 24% found once. Sequences were derived from alloreactive CD4+ T cells from a mixed lymphocyte reaction culture, sampled before transplantation. Subset denoted: CFSE-low proliferating T cells sorted from approximately 6-day pre-transplant mixed lymphocyte reaction (GvH or HvG direction). The receptors derive from a human patient who was an organ donor for intestinal transplantation.

In this sample, this clone turned up once. V usage is TRBV5-4 and J usage is TRBJ2-5; tentative D call: TRBD2 (6 bases). V lost 4 bases to trimming and J lost 2 bases, with 24 bases between them. CDR1 is SGHNT, CDR2 YYREEE, per germline (reference sequence). CDR3 length equals 18 residues. The CDR3: CASSVGLTTFRVQETQYF. The CDR3, as DNA: TGTGCCAGCAGCGTGGGACTTACTACCTTTCGGGTACAAGAGACCCAGTACTTC.

The chain links TRBV6-6 to TRBJ2-7, with 11 bases matching TRBD2. With V trimmed by 6 bases and J by 5 bases, 9 bases remained unmatched. Germline CDR1 and CDR2: MNHNY and SVGAGI (reference sequence). The CDR3 is 15 residues long. CDR3 in DNA: TGTGCCAGCAGCCACGGACTAGCGGGTTCCCACGAGCAGTACTTC. This codes for CASSHGLAGSHEQYF.

This clone was counted between two and nine times. The chain is built from TRBV4-2 and TRBJ2-1, with 13 positions matching TRBD2. CDR1 LGHNA and CDR2 YNFKEQ come from the germline V gene. This CDR3 contains 17 residues. With 4 bases clipped from V and 10 bases from J, the junction kept 13 bases outside the gene matches. The CDR3 sequence: CASSLKLAGGRLIEQFF. Written as DNA, the CDR3 is TGTGCCAGCAGCCTCAAACTAGCGGGAGGGCGATTGATCGAGCAGTTCTTC.

This clone is deemed medium-sized (0.01 to 0.1%). This sequence joins TRBV28 and TRBJ1-5; the D gene is possibly TRBD1 (5 bases). V lost 5 bases and J 0 bases, leaving 14 bases between the germline ends. The CDR3 is 16 amino acids. Germline CDR1 reads MDHEN; CDR2 reads SYDVKM. The CDR3 spells CASSPWGGDSNQPQHF. As DNA, the CDR3 is TGTGCCAGCAGTCCCTGGGGAGGGGATAGCAATCAGCCCCAGCATTTT.

This clone is medium-sized (0.01 to 0.1%) within its sample. This CDR3 reads CASSYPLARTGELFF. CDR3 DNA: TGTGCCAGCAGTTACCCCCTAGCGCGCACCGGGGAGCTGTTTTTT. V and J are TRBV6-6 and TRBJ2-2; maybe TRBD2 (6 bases). The germline CDR1 and CDR2 sequences are MNHNY and SVGAGI (reference sequence). Trimming removed 2 bases from V and 4 bases from J, with 11 bases in between. The CDR3 has 15 residues.

This clone is deemed medium-sized. This chain joins TRBV6-1 and TRBJ2-5; D is ambiguous. V was trimmed by 8 bases and J by 5 bases, leaving 21 bases between them. CDR3 size: 15 residues. The V gene's germline CDR1 is MNHNS and CDR2 SASEGT. CDR3 protein: CASGRPIRLPETQYF. As DNA, the CDR3 is TGTGCCAGCGGCAGACCAATCAGGCTCCCGGAGACCCAGTACTTC.

This clone was recorded a few times. The chain joins TRBV5-1 to TRBJ2-1; possible D gene TRBD1, 6 bases. The V gene lost 0 bases and the J gene lost 6 bases, with 16 bases spanning the gap. Looked up from germline, CDR1 is SGHRS and CDR2 is YFSETQ. The CDR3 extends over 16 amino acids. CDR3 nucleotide sequence: TGCGCCAGCAGCTTGGAGCCCCCTTACAGGGCCAATGAGCAGTTCTTC. Amino acids: CASSLEPPYRANEQFF.

The chain joins TRBV7-2 to TRBJ2-7; 8 nucleotides align to TRBD2. The trim removed 0 bases at V and 7 bases at J, leaving 8 bases unmatched. The CDR3 has 15 amino acids. Germline V gives CDR1 SGHTA, CDR2 FQGNSA. CDR3 sequence: CASSLARRGVGEQYF. CDR3 nucleotides: TGTGCCAGCAGCTTAGCCCGGCGGGGGGTTGGGGAGCAGTACTTC.

The chain couples TRBV6-5 to TRBJ2-5; 7 bases are shared with TRBD2. Germline CDR1 MNHEY, CDR2 SVGAGI. The CDR3 runs to 13 residues. The J segment lost 5 bases and the V segment lost 7 bases, leaving 7 bases of the junction unmatched. The CDR3 sequence: CASNFGLVETQYF. The CDR3 region has the DNA TGTGCCAGCAACTTCGGACTAGTTGAGACCCAGTACTTC.

The chain couples TRBV19 to TRBJ2-5; maybe TRBD1 (6 bases). The germline gives CDR1 LNHDA, CDR2 SQIVND (reference sequence). The V end was cut by 5 bases, the J end by 5 bases, with 12 bases between. The CDR3 runs to 13 residues. DNA of the CDR3: TGTGCCAGTAGTGTCAGGGGTTTCGAGACCCAGTACTTC. Translated: CASSVRGFETQYF.

The rearrangement links TRBV11-3 to TRBJ1-6, with 9 nucleotides matching TRBD1. The CDR3 is 14 amino acids. Germline assignment: CDR1 SGHNT and CDR2 YENEEA. Trimming took 3 bases from V and 7 from J; bases not matched to a gene: 1. The DNA for the CDR3 is TGTGCCAGCAGCTTCGACAGGGGGAATTCACCCCTCCACTTT. Protein product: CASSFDRGNSPLHF. Full variable domain (outside the CDR3, taken from reference TRBV11-3 and TRBJ1-6): EAGVVQSPRYKIIEKKQPVAFWCNPISGHNTLYWYLQNLGQGPELLIRYENEEAVDDSQLPKDRFSAERLKGVDSTLKIQPAELGDSAVYLCASSFDRGNSPLHFGNGTRLTVT.

The chain joins TRBV4-2 to TRBJ2-7; perhaps TRBD2 as D (5 bases). With 0 bases removed from V and 6 bases from J, the gap between germline ends came to 12 bases. Germline assignment: CDR1 LGHNA and CDR2 YNFKEQ. The CDR3 contains 14 residues. CDR3 residues: CASSQELVYSEQYF. DNA for the CDR3: TGTGCCAGCAGCCAAGAACTAGTGTATTCCGAGCAGTACTTC.

The genes are TRBV13 and TRBJ2-1; no clear D. Looked up from germline, CDR1 is PRHDT and CDR2 is FYEKMQ (reference sequence). The V end lost 5 bases, the J end lost 2 bases, and 13 bases lay between the germline ends. The CDR3 consists of 15 residues. The CDR3 sequence is CASSTDEHAYNEQFF. DNA of the CDR3: TGTGCCAGCAGCACAGATGAGCATGCCTACAATGAGCAGTTCTTC.

This sequence joins TRBV28 and TRBJ1-2; perhaps TRBD1 as D (6 bases). Trimming cost V 2 bases and J 5 bases, with 15 bases left between them. Germline CDR1 MDHEN, CDR2 SYDVKM. The CDR3 spans 15 residues. This CDR3 is CASSLGGALVYGYTF. For the CDR3, the DNA is TGTGCCAGCAGTTTAGGGGGGGCGCTTGTATATGGCTACACCTTC.

The V gene is TRBV6-6, the J gene TRBJ1-5; 7 positions match TRBD1. The junction had 7 bases not matched to a gene; V was cut back by 6 bases and J by 2 bases. CDR1 is MNHNY, CDR2 SVGAGI, per germline (reference sequence). The CDR3 sequence is 15 residues long. In nucleotides, the CDR3 is TGTGCCAGCAGACCCGACAGGGTTGGCAATCAGCCCCAGCATTTT. Translating it yields CASRPDRVGNQPQHF.

The CDR3 region has the DNA TGTGCCAGCAGCCGGGGACTAGCGGATTACAATGAGCAGTTCTTC. Protein: CASSRGLADYNEQFF. The V call is TRBV7-3, the J call TRBJ2-1; TRBD2 aligns across 11 bases. This CDR3 is built from 15 residues. The germline V gene encodes CDR1 SGHTA and CDR2 FQGTGA. J was trimmed by 4 bases and V by 5 bases; bases with no gene match: 4. Looking up the rest from reference TRBV7-3 and TRBJ2-1 gives the full variable domain: GAGVSQTPSNKVTEKGKYVELRCDPISGHTALYWYRQSLGQGPEFLIYFQGTGAADDSGLPNDRFFAVRPEGSVSTLKIQRTERGDSAVYLCASSRGLADYNEQFFGPGTRLTVL.

In this sample, this clone turned up a few times. The chain recombines TRBV7-9 with TRBJ2-3, with D possibly TRBD2 on 6 matching bases. V was cut by 4 bases and J by 4 bases, with 12 bases left in between. Per germline, CDR1 SEHNR and CDR2 FQNEAQ (reference sequence). The CDR3 totals 14 residues. The CDR3: CASSSRDWSDTQYF. DNA of the CDR3: TGTGCCAGCAGCTCCCGGGACTGGTCAGATACGCAGTATTTT.

This rearrangement joins TRBV5-8 to TRBJ2-1; no reliable D call. The CDR3 is made up of 11 amino acids. Germline V lookup: CDR1 SGHTS, CDR2 YDEGEE. Trimming removed 4 bases from V and 4 bases from J, with 3 bases in between. The CDR3 DNA is TGTGCCAGCAGCCTATACAATGAGCAGTTCTTC. This sequence encodes CASSLYNEQFF.

The chain is built from TRBV29-1 and TRBJ1-2; D is perhaps TRBD1 (5 bases). This CDR3 has 11 amino acids. Germline values: CDR1 SQVTM, CDR2 ANQGSEA. Trimming pared 5 bases from V and 6 bases from J, leaving 10 bases between. The CDR3 bases are TGCAGCGTTTCAGGGTATGATGGCTACACCTTC. The encoded protein is CSVSGYDGYTF.

By share of the sample, this clone is medium-sized. This chain links TRBV5-1 with TRBJ1-2; maybe TRBD1 (5 bases). Germline V gene sequence: CDR1 SGHRS, CDR2 YFSETQ. V lost 0 bases to trimming and J lost 1 base, with 10 bases between them. This CDR3 region has 15 residues. The CDR3 here is CASSLALGGNYGYTF. CDR3 nucleotide sequence: TGCGCCAGCAGCTTGGCTTTGGGGGGTAACTATGGCTACACCTTC. Full variable domain (rest looked up from reference TRBV5-1 and TRBJ1-2): KAGVTQTPRYLIKTRGQQVTLSCSPISGHRSVSWYQQTPGQGLQFLFEYFSETQRNKGNFPGRFSGRQFSNSRSEMNVSTLELGDSALYLCASSLALGGNYGYTFGSGTRLTVV.

This clone is categorized as medium-sized (0.01 to 0.1%). The rearrangement uses TRBV21-1 and TRBJ2-7; the table names TRBD1, a call not compared with the DNA. TRBV21-1 constitutes a pseudogene. This CDR3 is built from 12 residues. CDR3 loop: CASSKEGYEQYF. The CDR3 region has the DNA TGTGCCAGCAGCAAAGAGGGGTACGAGCAGTACTTC.

In the case of this clone: The identical CDR3 is also encoded by other nucleotide sequences in the sample. V gene TRBV7-7 combines with J gene TRBJ2-7; perhaps TRBD2 as D (7 bases). The length of the CDR3 is 13 residues. Germline lookup yields CDR1 SSHAT and CDR2 FNYEAQ (reference sequence). Trimming pared 5 bases from V and 3 bases from J, leaving 11 bases between. Here the CDR3 DNA reads TGTGCCAGCAGCCGAGGGGGGGGCTACGAGCAGTACTTC. This sequence encodes CASSRGGGYEQYF.

This clone is medium-sized by share. The rearrangement links TRBV30 to TRBJ1-5; D ambiguous. Germline CDR1 reads GTSNPN; CDR2 reads SVGIG (reference sequence). Trimming cost V 2 bases and J 4 bases, with 9 bases left between them. This CDR3 spans 13 amino acids. CDR3 DNA: TGTGCCTGGAGTAAGCGGCTAAATCAGCCCCAGCATTTT. This sequence encodes CAWSKRLNQPQHF.